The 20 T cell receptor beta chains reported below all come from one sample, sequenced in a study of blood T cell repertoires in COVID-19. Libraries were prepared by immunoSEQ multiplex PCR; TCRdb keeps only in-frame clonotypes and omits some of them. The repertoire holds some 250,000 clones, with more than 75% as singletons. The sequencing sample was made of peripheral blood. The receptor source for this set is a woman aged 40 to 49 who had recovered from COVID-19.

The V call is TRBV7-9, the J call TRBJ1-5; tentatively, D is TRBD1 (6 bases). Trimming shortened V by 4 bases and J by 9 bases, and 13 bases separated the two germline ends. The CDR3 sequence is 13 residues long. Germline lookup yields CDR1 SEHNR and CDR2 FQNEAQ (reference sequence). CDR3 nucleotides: TGTGCCAGCAGCTCCCAAGGGGGGGGGCCCCAGCATTTT. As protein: CASSSQGGGPQHF.

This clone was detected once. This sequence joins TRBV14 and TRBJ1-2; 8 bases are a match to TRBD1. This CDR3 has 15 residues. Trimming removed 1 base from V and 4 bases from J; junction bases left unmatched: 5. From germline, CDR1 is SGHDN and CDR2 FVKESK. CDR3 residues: CASSQGDRFFYGYTF. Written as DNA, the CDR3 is TGTGCCAGCAGCCAAGGGGACAGGTTCTTCTATGGCTACACCTTC.

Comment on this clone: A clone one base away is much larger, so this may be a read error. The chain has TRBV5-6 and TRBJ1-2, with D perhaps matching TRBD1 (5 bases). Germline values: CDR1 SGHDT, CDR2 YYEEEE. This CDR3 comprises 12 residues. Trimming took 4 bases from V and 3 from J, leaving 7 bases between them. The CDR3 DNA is TGTGCCAGCAGCCCCAGGGACTATGGCTACACCTTC. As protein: CASSPRDYGYTF.

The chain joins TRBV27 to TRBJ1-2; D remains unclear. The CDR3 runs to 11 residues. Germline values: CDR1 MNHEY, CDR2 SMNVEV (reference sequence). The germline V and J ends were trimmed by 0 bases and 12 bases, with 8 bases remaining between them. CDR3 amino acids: CASSLSGRHTF. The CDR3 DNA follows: TGTGCCAGCAGTTTATCGGGCCGTCACACCTTC.

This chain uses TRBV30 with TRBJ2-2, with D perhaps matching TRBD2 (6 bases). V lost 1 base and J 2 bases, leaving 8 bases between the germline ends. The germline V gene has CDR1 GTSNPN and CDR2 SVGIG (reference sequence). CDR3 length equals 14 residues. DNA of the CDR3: TGTGCCTGGAGTGGCGGGGCCAACACCGGGGAGCTGTTTTTT. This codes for CAWSGGANTGELFF.

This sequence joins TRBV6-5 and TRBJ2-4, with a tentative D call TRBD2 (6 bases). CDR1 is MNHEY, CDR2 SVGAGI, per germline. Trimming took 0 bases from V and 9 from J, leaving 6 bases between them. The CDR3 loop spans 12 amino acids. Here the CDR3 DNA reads TGTGCCAGCAGTTACTCGGGGGGCATTCAGTACTTC. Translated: CASSYSGGIQYF.

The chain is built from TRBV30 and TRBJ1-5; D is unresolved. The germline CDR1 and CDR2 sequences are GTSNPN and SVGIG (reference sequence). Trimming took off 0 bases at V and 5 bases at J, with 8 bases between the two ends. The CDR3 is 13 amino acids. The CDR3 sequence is CAWSVRGDQPQHF. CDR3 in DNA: TGTGCCTGGAGTGTCCGAGGTGATCAGCCCCAGCATTTT.

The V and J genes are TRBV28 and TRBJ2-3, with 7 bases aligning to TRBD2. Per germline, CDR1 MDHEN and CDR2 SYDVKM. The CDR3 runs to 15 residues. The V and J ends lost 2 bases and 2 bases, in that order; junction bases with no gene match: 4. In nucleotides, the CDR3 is TGTGCCAGCAGTTTAGCGGGAGCCTTCACAGATACGCAGTATTTT. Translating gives CASSLAGAFTDTQYF.

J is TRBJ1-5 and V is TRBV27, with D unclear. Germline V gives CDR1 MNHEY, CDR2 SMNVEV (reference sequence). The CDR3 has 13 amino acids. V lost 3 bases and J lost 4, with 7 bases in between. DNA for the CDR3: TGTGCCAGCAGTTTGGCGGAGAATCAGCCCCAGCATTTT. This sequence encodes CASSLAENQPQHF.

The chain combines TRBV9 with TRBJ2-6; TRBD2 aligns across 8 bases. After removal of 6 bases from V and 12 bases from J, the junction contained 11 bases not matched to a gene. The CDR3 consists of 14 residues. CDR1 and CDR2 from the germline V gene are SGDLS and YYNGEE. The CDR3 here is CASTFGGAGGVLTF. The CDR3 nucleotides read TGTGCCAGCACCTTCGGGGGGGCGGGCGGCGTCCTGACTTTC.

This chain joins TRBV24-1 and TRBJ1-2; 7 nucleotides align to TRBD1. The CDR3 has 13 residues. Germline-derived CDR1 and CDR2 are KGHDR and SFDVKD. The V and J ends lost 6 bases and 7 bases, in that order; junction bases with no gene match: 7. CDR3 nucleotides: TGTGCCACCAGTAAACAGGGGTCGGGTGGCTACACCTTC. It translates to CATSKQGSGGYTF.

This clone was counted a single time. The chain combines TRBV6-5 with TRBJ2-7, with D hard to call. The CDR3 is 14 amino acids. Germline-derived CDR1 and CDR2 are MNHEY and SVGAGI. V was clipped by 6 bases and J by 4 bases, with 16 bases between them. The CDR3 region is CASRDYRVGYEQYF. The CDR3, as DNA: TGTGCCAGCAGGGATTATCGGGTCGGGTACGAGCAGTACTTC.

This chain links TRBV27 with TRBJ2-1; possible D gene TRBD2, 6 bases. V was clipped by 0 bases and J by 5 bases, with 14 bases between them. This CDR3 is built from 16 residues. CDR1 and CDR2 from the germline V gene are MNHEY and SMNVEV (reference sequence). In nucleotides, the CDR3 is TGTGCCAGCAGTTTATCGTGGGGGGAGAGAAACAATGAGCAGTTCTTC. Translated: CASSLSWGERNNEQFF.

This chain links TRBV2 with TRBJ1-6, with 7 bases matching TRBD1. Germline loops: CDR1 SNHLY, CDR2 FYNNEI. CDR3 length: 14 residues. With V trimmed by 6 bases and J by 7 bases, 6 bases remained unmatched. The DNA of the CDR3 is TGTGCCAGCAGGCCACAGGGGAGGAATTCACCCCTCCACTTT. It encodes CASRPQGRNSPLHF.

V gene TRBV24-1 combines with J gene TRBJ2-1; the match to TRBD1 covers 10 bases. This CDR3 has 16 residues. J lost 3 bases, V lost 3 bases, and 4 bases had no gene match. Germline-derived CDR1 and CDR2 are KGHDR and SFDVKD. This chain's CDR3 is CATSDGDRGGYNEQFF. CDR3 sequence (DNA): TGTGCCACCAGTGATGGGGACAGGGGAGGCTACAATGAGCAGTTCTTC.

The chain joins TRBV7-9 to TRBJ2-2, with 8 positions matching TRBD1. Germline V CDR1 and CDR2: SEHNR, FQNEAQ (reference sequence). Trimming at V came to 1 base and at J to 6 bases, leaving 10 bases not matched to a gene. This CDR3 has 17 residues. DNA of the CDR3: TGTGCCAGCAGCTTAGTGCCGGGACAGGCAACATCCGGGGAGCTGTTTTTT. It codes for CASSLVPGQATSGELFF.

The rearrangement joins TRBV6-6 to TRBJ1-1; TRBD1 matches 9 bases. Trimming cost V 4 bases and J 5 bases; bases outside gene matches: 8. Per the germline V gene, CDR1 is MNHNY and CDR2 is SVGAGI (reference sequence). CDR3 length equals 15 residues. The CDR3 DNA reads TGTGCCAGCAGTTCCCGACAGGGGGTGGGGACTGAAGCTTTCTTT. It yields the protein CASSSRQGVGTEAFF.

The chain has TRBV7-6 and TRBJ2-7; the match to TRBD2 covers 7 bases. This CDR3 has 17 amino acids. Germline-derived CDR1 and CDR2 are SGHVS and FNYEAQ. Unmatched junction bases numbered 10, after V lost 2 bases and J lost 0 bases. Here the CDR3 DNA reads TGTGCCAGCAGCTTACGCCCCATAGCGGGCCCCTCCTACGAGCAGTACTTC. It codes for CASSLRPIAGPSYEQYF. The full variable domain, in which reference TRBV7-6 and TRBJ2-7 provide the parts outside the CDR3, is GAGVSQSPRYKVTKRGQDVALRCDPISGHVSLYWYRQALGQGPEFLTYFNYEAQQDKSGLPNDRFSAERPEGSISTLTIQRTEQRDSAMYRCASSLRPIAGPSYEQYFGPGTRLTVT.

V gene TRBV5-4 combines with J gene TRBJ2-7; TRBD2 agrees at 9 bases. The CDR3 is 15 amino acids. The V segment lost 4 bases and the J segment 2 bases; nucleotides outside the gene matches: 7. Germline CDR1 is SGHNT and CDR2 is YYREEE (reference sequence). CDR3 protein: CASSPPSGETYEQYF. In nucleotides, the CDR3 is TGTGCCAGCAGCCCGCCTAGCGGGGAAACCTACGAGCAGTACTTC.

The DNA of the CDR3 is TGTGCCAGCAGCGTAGGGCTAGCGGGAGCCAGGCAGTCCGGGGAGCTGTTTTTT. This translates into CASSVGLAGARQSGELFF. The chain employs TRBV9 and TRBJ2-2, with TRBD2 matching 10 bases. The V gene end was trimmed by 0 bases and the J gene end by 6 bases; junction bases not matched to a gene: 11. The CDR3 consists of 18 residues. Germline V CDR1 and CDR2: SGDLS, YYNGEE.